The 30 T cell receptor beta chains below were found in one sample sequenced in a study of a mutant IDH1 vaccine in newly diagnosed glioma. This table comes from immunoSEQ multiplex PCR, and its TCRdb copy is limited to in-frame clones, with some not included. Among over 10,000 clones listed, just over 75% were seen once. Their antigen targets remain unknown. As to time point: week 47, end of study. Vaccine doses each comprised 300 ug of mutant IDH1 20-mer peptide, with topical imiquimod. This specimen consisted of PBMCs, obtained from a glioma patient whose treatment included an IDH1 peptide vaccine. These receptors were taken from a woman in her forties with glioma.

The chain has TRBV7-9 and TRBJ2-1; the D gene is possibly TRBD2 (6 bases). CDR1 and CDR2 (germline): SEHNR, FQNEAQ (reference sequence). The ends were cut back, 3 bases at V and 6 bases at J, with 9 bases in the middle. This CDR3 contains 13 residues. The CDR3 bases are TGTGCCAGCAGCTTGGGGACTGTCAATGAGCAGTTCTTC. Its translation: CASSLGTVNEQFF.

The V call is TRBV4-1, the J call TRBJ2-1; D could derive from TRBD1 or TRBD2 (6 bases each). CDR3 length equals 15 residues. The V gene's germline CDR1 is MGHRA and CDR2 YSYEKL. Trimming took 2 bases from V and 9 from J, leaving 17 bases between them. CDR3 DNA: TGCGCCAGCAGCCAAAAAGGAGGGGGTTTCGGTGAGCAGTTCTTC. It is translated as CASSQKGGGFGEQFF.

The chain combines TRBV9 with TRBJ2-3; TRBD2 aligns across 9 bases. Losses at the gene ends were 3 bases for V and 6 bases for J; bases not matched to a gene: 14. The CDR3 contains 17 residues. The germline V gene encodes CDR1 SGDLS and CDR2 YYNGEE. CDR3 DNA sequence: TGTGCCAGCAGCGCTGGACTAGCGAGGATTGAGCTGGATACGCAGTATTTT. Protein: CASSAGLARIELDTQYF.

The V and J genes are TRBV27 and TRBJ2-7, with 9 bases aligning to TRBD1. With 5 bases clipped from V and 6 bases from J, the junction kept 14 bases outside the gene matches. There are 16 residues in the CDR3. Germline CDR1 reads MNHEY; CDR2 reads SMNVEV (reference sequence). The CDR3 sequence: CASSKGPGQGMVEQYF. CDR3 sequence (DNA): TGTGCCAGCAGTAAAGGACCGGGACAGGGTATGGTCGAGCAGTACTTC.

V is TRBV28 and J is TRBJ2-5; D uncertain. V lost 8 bases, J lost 0 bases, and 7 bases lay in between. The germline V gene encodes CDR1 MDHEN and CDR2 SYDVKM. The CDR3 has 12 residues. CDR3 in amino acids: CASEGYQETQYF. The CDR3, as DNA: TGTGCCAGCGAAGGGTACCAAGAGACCCAGTACTTC.

The gene calls are TRBV4-3 and TRBJ2-1, with 12 bases aligning to TRBD2. J was trimmed by 5 bases and V by 0 bases; bases with no gene match: 5. The germline V gene encodes CDR1 LGHNA and CDR2 YSLEER. This CDR3 region has 17 residues. Here the CDR3 DNA reads TGCGCCAGCAGCCAAGATAATCGACTAGCGGGGGACAATGAGCAGTTCTTC. It is translated as CASSQDNRLAGDNEQFF.

The J gene is TRBJ1-1, the V gene TRBV27; D is perhaps TRBD1 (5 bases). The CDR3 spans 15 residues. CDR1 is MNHEY, CDR2 SMNVEV, per germline (reference sequence). The germline V and J ends were trimmed by 4 bases and 0 bases, with 12 bases remaining between them. The CDR3 is CASSSLGVLNTEAFF. The CDR3, as DNA: TGTGCCAGCAGTTCCCTAGGGGTTTTGAACACTGAAGCTTTCTTT.

This clone has a single count. The chain recombines TRBV5-1 with TRBJ2-1, with 9 bases lining up with TRBD1. V lost 3 bases to trimming and J lost 7 bases; unmatched junction nucleotides: 8. The germline CDR1 and CDR2 sequences are SGHRS and YFSETQ. The CDR3 spans 15 residues. The CDR3 region has the DNA TGCGCCAGCAGCTCGGCGAGAGGGACAGGGAATGAGCAGTTCTTC. Its protein product is CASSSARGTGNEQFF.

The CDR3 region has the DNA TGTGCCAGCAGCCGGGGGGCCACGGCTGGCTACACCTTC. This translates into CASSRGATAGYTF. The V gene is TRBV28, the J gene TRBJ1-2; tentatively, D is TRBD1 (6 bases). Germline V lookup: CDR1 MDHEN, CDR2 SYDVKM. The CDR3 consists of 13 residues. V gave up 6 bases and J gave up 7 bases, with 15 bases separating them.

The J gene is TRBJ2-7, the V gene TRBV7-6; 9 bases match TRBD1. The CDR3 runs 15 residues. In germline, CDR1 is SGHVS, CDR2 FNYEAQ. Trimming at V came to 1 base and at J to 1 base, leaving 2 bases not matched to a gene. The CDR3 region is CASSLEGQGSYEQYF. CDR3 in DNA: TGTGCCAGCAGCTTAGAGGGACAGGGTTCCTACGAGCAGTACTTC.

The genes are TRBV2 and TRBJ2-2, with D hard to call. The CDR3 covers 14 residues. Germline V CDR1 and CDR2: SNHLY, FYNNEI. Trimming stripped 2 bases from V and 1 base from J, with 5 bases between. DNA for the CDR3: TGTGCCAGCAGTGAAAATCGGAACACCGGGGAGCTGTTTTTT. Translation: CASSENRNTGELFF.

The V call is TRBV5-6, the J call TRBJ2-5; 7 positions agree with TRBD2. The CDR3 loop spans 14 amino acids. The V gene end was trimmed by 3 bases and the J gene end by 2 bases; junction bases not matched to a gene: 4. In germline, CDR1 is SGHDT, CDR2 YYEEEE. CDR3 DNA sequence: TGTGCCAGCAGCTCAGCGGGGATACAAGAGACCCAGTACTTC. Translating it yields CASSSAGIQETQYF. Drawing the rest from reference TRBV5-6 and TRBJ2-5, the complete variable domain is DAGVTQSPTHLIKTRGQQVTLRCSPKSGHDTVSWYQQALGQGPQFIFQYYEEEERQRGNFPDRFSGHQFPNYSSELNVNALLLGDSALYLCASSSAGIQETQYFGPGTRLLVL.

The chain uses TRBV18 and TRBJ1-3, with D unresolved. CDR3 size: 16 residues. Per germline, CDR1 KGHSH and CDR2 LQKENI. Trimming stripped 8 bases from V and 0 bases from J, with 17 bases between. DNA of the CDR3: TGTGCCAGCGCCTTCGTAGACGGGAGCTCTGGAAACACCATATATTTT. This codes for CASAFVDGSSGNTIYF.

This chain links TRBV7-5 with TRBJ1-4; the table names TRBD1, a call not compared with the DNA. TRBV7-5 is reported as a pseudogene. CDR3 length: 14 residues. CDR3 sequence reads: CARSFNKQQGKLFF. The CDR3 nucleotides read TGTGCCAGAAGCTTTAATAAACAGCAGGGAAAACTGTTTTTT.

This chain joins TRBV6-4 and TRBJ1-1; maybe TRBD1 (5 bases). Germline V gives CDR1 MRHNA, CDR2 SNTAGT. Trimming removed 4 bases at V and 1 base at J, with 7 bases between. There are 13 residues in the CDR3. The CDR3 region is CASSAGPNTEAFF. CDR3 DNA: TGTGCCAGCAGTGCAGGGCCGAACACTGAAGCTTTCTTT.

V gene TRBV7-2 combines with J gene TRBJ2-7; D possibly corresponds to TRBD2 (6 bases). Between the trimmed V and J ends, which lost 5 bases and 2 bases, there was a span of 16 bases. This CDR3 comprises 15 residues. Germline loops: CDR1 SGHTA, CDR2 FQGNSA. The CDR3: CASSPSGGAPYEQYF. The DNA for the CDR3 is TGTGCCAGCAGCCCCTCCGGCGGGGCGCCCTACGAGCAGTACTTC. The full variable domain, completed using reference TRBV7-2 and TRBJ2-7, is GAGVSQSPSNKVTEKGKDVELRCDPISGHTALYWYRQSLGQGLEFLIYFQGNSAPDKSGLPSDRFSAERTGGSVSTLTIQRTQQEDSAVYLCASSPSGGAPYEQYFGPGTRLTVT.

V and J are TRBV7-9 and TRBJ1-1, with D uncertain. This CDR3 region has 15 residues. V lost 2 bases and J 1 base, leaving 11 bases between the germline ends. Germline V gene data show CDR1 as SEHNR and CDR2 as FQNEAQ (reference sequence). The CDR3 region has the DNA TGTGCCAGCAGCTTATCTGAGGGAACGAACACTGAAGCTTTCTTT. Translated: CASSLSEGTNTEAFF.

V and J are TRBV30 and TRBJ2-5; no reliable D call. CDR1 and CDR2 (germline): GTSNPN, SVGIG (reference sequence). The V end lost 0 bases, the J end lost 3 bases, and 11 bases lay between the germline ends. The CDR3 covers 14 residues. CDR3 amino acids: CAWSVPPHKETQYF. The CDR3 DNA reads as TGTGCCTGGAGTGTACCACCCCACAAAGAGACCCAGTACTTC. The variable domain in full, with the rest retrieved from reference TRBV30 and TRBJ2-5, is SQTIHQWPATLVQPVGSPLSLECTVEGTSNPNLYWYRQAAGRGLQLLFYSVGIGQISSEVPQNLSASRPQDRQFILSSKKLLLSDSGFYLCAWSVPPHKETQYFGPGTRLLVL.

The chain is built from TRBV19 and TRBJ2-3; D not certain. This CDR3 comprises 14 residues. V was cut by 8 bases and J by 0 bases, with 12 bases left in between. The germline CDR1 and CDR2 sequences are LNHDA and SQIVND (reference sequence). The CDR3 bases are TGTGCCAGTGGTGCGGTAGCTAGCACAGATACGCAGTATTTT. It codes for CASGAVASTDTQYF. Together with reference TRBV19 and TRBJ2-3, the CDR3 gives the full variable domain: DGGITQSPKYLFRKEGQNVTLSCEQNLNHDAMYWYRQDPGQGLRLIYYSQIVNDFQKGDIAEGYSVSREKKESFPLTVTSAQKNPTAFYLCASGAVASTDTQYFGPGTRLTVL.

The rearrangement uses TRBV4-1 and TRBJ2-2; 7 bases fit TRBD2. Germline CDR1 and CDR2: MGHRA and YSYEKL. The CDR3 has 16 amino acids. V was clipped by 0 bases and J by 4 bases; unmatched bases: 5. CDR3 protein: CASSQDRLAATGELFF. DNA of the CDR3: TGCGCCAGCAGCCAAGATCGACTAGCAGCCACCGGGGAGCTGTTTTTT.

The V call is TRBV11-2, the J call TRBJ2-7, with 10 bases fitting TRBD1. The V gene's germline CDR1 is SGHAT and CDR2 FQNNGV. Trimming took 3 bases from V and 3 from J; bases not matched to a gene: 5. This CDR3 contains 15 residues. This CDR3 is CASSFPTGGIYEQYF. The CDR3 region has the DNA TGTGCCAGCAGCTTCCCGACAGGGGGCATCTACGAGCAGTACTTC.

This clone has a single count. The CDR3 region is CASSFDRGWNQPQHF. DNA for the CDR3: TGTGCCAGCAGCTTCGACAGGGGGTGGAATCAGCCCCAGCATTTT. The rearrangement links TRBV7-2 to TRBJ1-5, with 9 nucleotides matching TRBD1. The germline V gene encodes CDR1 SGHTA and CDR2 FQGNSA. The CDR3 has 15 amino acids. Trimming at V came to 3 bases and at J to 4 bases, leaving 4 bases not matched to a gene. Full variable domain (missing parts from reference TRBV7-2 and TRBJ1-5): GAGVSQSPSNKVTEKGKDVELRCDPISGHTALYWYRQSLGQGLEFLIYFQGNSAPDKSGLPSDRFSAERTGGSVSTLTIQRTQQEDSAVYLCASSFDRGWNQPQHFGDGTRLSIL.

The V call is TRBV5-8, the J call TRBJ2-7, with 9 nucleotides matching TRBD2. Germline trimming cut 0 bases from V and 7 bases from J; bases unmatched to any gene: 11. Germline CDR1 reads SGHTS; CDR2 reads YDEGEE. The CDR3 loop spans 16 amino acids. The CDR3, as DNA: TGTGCCAGCAGCTTGGGGCGGACTAGCGTCCCCGAAGAGCAGTACTTC. Its protein is CASSLGRTSVPEEQYF.

V usage is TRBV6-6 and J usage is TRBJ2-2; TRBD2 matches 9 bases. The CDR3 is 15 amino acids. V gave up 7 bases and J gave up 6 bases; unmatched junction bases: 9. The germline V gene has CDR1 MNHNY and CDR2 SVGAGI (reference sequence). Written as DNA, the CDR3 is TGTGCCAGCACCCCAGCGGGAGGTGAGGCCGGGGAGCTGTTTTTT. Amino acids: CASTPAGGEAGELFF.

The chain joins TRBV2 to TRBJ2-5; weak D call: TRBD1 (6 bases). The CDR3 length is 13 residues. CDR1 is SNHLY and CDR2 is FYNNEI in the germline V gene. Trimming took 6 bases from V and 0 from J, leaving 8 bases between them. CDR3 sequence (DNA): TGTGCCAGCAGGGACAGCTACCAAGAGACCCAGTACTTC. This codes for CASRDSYQETQYF.

The chain links TRBV10-3 to TRBJ1-1; 7 bases are shared with TRBD1. This CDR3 region has 17 residues. Germline V gives CDR1 ENHRY, CDR2 SYGVKD. Germline trimming cut 6 bases from V and 7 bases from J; bases unmatched to any gene: 20. The CDR3 loop is CAISLSQGSGGEIEAFF. CDR3 nucleotides: TGTGCCATCAGCTTATCACAGGGGTCTGGTGGGGAAATTGAAGCTTTCTTT.

The chain couples TRBV5-1 to TRBJ2-3; 7 nucleotides agree with TRBD2. Germline-derived CDR1 and CDR2 are SGHRS and YFSETQ. The CDR3 extends over 16 amino acids. V lost 4 bases to trimming and J lost 0 bases; unmatched junction nucleotides: 8. As DNA, the CDR3 is TGCGCCAGCAGCACCTCACTAGCGAGTAGCACAGATACGCAGTATTTT. It yields the protein CASSTSLASSTDTQYF. The entire variable domain, with the rest obtained from reference TRBV5-1 and TRBJ2-3, is as follows: KAGVTQTPRYLIKTRGQQVTLSCSPISGHRSVSWYQQTPGQGLQFLFEYFSETQRNKGNFPGRFSGRQFSNSRSEMNVSTLELGDSALYLCASSTSLASSTDTQYFGPGTRLTVL.

CDR3 nucleotides: TGTGCCAGCAGCGCACTAGCGGGAGCACCAGATGAGCAGTTCTTC. This encodes CASSALAGAPDEQFF. This chain connects TRBV9 to TRBJ2-1; 11 bases match TRBD2. The J segment lost 8 bases and the V segment lost 3 bases, leaving 7 bases of the junction unmatched. The CDR3 extends over 15 amino acids. Germline V gene sequence: CDR1 SGDLS, CDR2 YYNGEE.

The V call is TRBV4-2, the J call TRBJ2-3, with 9 bases aligning to TRBD2. Germline V gene data show CDR1 as LGHNA and CDR2 as YNFKEQ. This CDR3 spans 17 amino acids. Trimming took 4 bases from V and 5 from J; bases not matched to a gene: 13. The CDR3 here is CASSLRRGGMGGDTQYF. The CDR3 DNA is TGTGCCAGCAGCCTCAGGCGGGGGGGGATGGGGGGAGATACGCAGTATTTT.

The CDR3 spells CASRRQYAYSGANVLTF. CDR3 sequence (DNA): TGTGCCAGCAGGAGACAGTATGCTTACTCTGGGGCCAACGTCCTGACTTTC. The chain uses TRBV2 and TRBJ2-6, with D possibly TRBD1 on 5 matching bases. The CDR3 extends over 17 amino acids. Between the trimmed V and J ends, which lost 6 bases and 0 bases, there was a span of 15 bases. Germline values: CDR1 SNHLY, CDR2 FYNNEI. Full variable domain (outside the CDR3, taken from reference TRBV2 and TRBJ2-6): EPEVTQTPSHQVTQMGQEVILRCVPISNHLYFYWYRQILGQKVEFLVSFYNNEISEKSEIFDDQFSVERPDGSNFTLKIRSTKLEDSAMYFCASRRQYAYSGANVLTFGAGSRLTVL.